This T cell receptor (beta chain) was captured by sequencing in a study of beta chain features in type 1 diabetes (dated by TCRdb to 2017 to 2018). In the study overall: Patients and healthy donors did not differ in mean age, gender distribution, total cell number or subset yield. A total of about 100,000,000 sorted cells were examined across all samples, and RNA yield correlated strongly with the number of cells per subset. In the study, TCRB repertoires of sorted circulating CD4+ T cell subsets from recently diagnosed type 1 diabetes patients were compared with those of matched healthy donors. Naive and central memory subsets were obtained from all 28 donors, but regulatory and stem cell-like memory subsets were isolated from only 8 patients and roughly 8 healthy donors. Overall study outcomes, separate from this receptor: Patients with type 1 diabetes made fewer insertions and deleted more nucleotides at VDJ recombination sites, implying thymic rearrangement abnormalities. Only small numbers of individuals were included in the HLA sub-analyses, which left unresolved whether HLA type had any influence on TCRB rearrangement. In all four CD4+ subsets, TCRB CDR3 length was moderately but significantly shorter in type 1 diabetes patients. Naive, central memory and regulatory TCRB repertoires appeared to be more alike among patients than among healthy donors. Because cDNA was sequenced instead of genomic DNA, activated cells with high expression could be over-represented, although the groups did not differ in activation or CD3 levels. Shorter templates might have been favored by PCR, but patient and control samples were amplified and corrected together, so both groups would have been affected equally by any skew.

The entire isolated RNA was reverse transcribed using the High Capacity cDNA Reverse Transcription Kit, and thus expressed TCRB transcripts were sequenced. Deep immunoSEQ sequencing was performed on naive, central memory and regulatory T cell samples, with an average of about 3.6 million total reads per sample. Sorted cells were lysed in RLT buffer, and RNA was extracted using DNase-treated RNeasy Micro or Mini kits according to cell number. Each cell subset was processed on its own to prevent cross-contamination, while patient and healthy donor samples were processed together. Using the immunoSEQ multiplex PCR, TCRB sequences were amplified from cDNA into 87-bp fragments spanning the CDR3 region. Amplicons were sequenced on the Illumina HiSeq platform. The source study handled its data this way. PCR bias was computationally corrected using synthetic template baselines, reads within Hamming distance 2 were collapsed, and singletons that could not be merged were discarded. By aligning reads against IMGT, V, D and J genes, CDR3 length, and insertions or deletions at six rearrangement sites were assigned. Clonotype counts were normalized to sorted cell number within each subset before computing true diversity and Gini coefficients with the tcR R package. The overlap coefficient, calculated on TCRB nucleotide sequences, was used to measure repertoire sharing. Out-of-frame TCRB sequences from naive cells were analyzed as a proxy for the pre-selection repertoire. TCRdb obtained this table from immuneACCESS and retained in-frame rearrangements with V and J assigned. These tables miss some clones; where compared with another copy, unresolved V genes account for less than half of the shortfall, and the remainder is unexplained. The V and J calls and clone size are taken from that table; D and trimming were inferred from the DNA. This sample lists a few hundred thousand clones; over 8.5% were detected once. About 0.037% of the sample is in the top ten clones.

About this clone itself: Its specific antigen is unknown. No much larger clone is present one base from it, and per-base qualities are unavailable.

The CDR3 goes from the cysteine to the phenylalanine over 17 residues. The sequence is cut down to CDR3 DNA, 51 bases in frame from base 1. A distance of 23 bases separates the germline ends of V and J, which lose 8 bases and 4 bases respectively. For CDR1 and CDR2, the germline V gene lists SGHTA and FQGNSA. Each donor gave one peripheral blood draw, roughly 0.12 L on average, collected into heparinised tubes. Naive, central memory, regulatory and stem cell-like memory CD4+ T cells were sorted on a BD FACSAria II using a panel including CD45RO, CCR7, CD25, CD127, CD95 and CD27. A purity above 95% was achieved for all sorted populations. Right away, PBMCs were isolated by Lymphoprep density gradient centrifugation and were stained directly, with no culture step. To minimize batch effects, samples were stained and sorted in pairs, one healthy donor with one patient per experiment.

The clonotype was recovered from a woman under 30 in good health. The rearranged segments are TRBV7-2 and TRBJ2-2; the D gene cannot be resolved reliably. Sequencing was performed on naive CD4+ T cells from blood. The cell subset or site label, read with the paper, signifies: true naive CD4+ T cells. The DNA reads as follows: TGTGCCAGCCCCCTCTCCTTTGCGCGGCGGAGCACCGGGGAGCTGTTTTTT. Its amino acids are CASPLSFARRSTGELFF.